This T cell receptor beta chain was observed in a study of shared clonotypes between healthy human individuals. Study at large: Each donor's CD4 naive and CD4 memory cells filled three plates apiece, CD8 naive two, and CD8 memory one.

The naive CD8 fraction comprised CD45RO-negative cells positively selected for CCR7 and excluded terminally differentiated effector memory CD45RA+ cells. Trimming cost V 5 bases and J 0 bases; bases outside gene matches: 10. CDR3 length equals 17 residues. Germline CDR1 MNHEY, CDR2 SMNVEV (reference sequence). Samples underwent the assay at deep level. Using immunoSEQ multiplex PCR, the repertoire was profiled, and TCRdb retains in-frame clones only, with some absent. Among about 2.1 million clones listed, just under 95% were seen once. Sequencing input: naive CD8+ T cells from PBMCs. The origin of this receptor is a man between 18 and 29 years old in good health. Some clones in this sample may be carry-over from other donors' samples. The chain carries TRBV27 and TRBJ2-3, with 8 bases identical to TRBD2. The CDR3 DNA is TGTGCCAGCAGTCCTGGGGGCGGGAGGACTAGCACAGATACGCAGTATTTT. This sequence encodes CASSPGGGRTSTDTQYF.